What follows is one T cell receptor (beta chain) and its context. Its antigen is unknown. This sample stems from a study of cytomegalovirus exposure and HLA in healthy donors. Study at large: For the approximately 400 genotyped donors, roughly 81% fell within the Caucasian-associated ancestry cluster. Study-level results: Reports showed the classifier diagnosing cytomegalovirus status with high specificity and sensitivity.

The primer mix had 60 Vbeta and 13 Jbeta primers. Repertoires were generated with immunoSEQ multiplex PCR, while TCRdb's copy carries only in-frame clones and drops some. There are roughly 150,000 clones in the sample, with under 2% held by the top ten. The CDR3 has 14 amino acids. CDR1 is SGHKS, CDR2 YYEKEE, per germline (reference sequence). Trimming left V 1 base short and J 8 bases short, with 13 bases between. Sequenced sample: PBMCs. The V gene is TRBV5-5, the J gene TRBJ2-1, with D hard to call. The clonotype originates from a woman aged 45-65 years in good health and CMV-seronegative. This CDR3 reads CASSLITFGYEQFF. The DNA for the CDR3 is TGTGCCAGCAGCTTGATCACTTTCGGGTATGAGCAGTTCTTC.